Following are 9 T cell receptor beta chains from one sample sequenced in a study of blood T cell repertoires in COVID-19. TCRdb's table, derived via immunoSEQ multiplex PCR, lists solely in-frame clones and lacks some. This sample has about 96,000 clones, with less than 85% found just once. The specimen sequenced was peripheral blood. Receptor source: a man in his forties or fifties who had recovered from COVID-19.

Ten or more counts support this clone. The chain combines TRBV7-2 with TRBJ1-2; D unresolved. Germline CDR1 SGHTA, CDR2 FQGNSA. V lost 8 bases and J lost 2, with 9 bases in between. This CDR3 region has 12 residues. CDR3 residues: CASASGNYGYTF. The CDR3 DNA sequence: TGTGCCAGCGCTTCGGGAAACTATGGCTACACCTTC.

The CDR3 is CASSLDMDTQYF. The CDR3 DNA is TGTGCCAGCAGCCTCGACATGGATACGCAGTATTTT. The chain has TRBV11-3 and TRBJ2-3, with unresolved D. V was clipped by 5 bases and J by 6 bases, with 9 bases between them. Germline assignment: CDR1 SGHNT and CDR2 YENEEA. The CDR3 has 12 residues.

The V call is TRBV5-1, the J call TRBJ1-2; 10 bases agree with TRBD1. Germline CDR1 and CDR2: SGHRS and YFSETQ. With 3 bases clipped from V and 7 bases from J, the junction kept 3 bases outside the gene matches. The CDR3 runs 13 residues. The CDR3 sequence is CASSSGQGSGYTF. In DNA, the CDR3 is TGCGCCAGCAGCTCGGGACAGGGGTCTGGCTACACCTTC.

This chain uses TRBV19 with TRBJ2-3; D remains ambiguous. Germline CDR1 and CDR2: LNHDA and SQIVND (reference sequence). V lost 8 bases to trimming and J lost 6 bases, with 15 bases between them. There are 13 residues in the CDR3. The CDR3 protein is CASSRGKSDTQYF. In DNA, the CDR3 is TGTGCCAGTTCTCGCGGAAAGTCCGATACGCAGTATTTT.

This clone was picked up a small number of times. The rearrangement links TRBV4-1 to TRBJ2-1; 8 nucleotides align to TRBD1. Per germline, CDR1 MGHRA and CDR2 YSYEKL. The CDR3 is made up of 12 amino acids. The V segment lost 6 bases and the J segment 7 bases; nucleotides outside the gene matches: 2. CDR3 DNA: TGCGCCAGCAGGGACAGGGTAAATGAGCAGTTCTTC. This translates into CASRDRVNEQFF.

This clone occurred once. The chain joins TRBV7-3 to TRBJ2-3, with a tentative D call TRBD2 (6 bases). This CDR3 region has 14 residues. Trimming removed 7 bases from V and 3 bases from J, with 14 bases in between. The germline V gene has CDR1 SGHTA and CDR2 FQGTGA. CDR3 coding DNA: TGTGCCAGCACCTCGGGACTTCCGACAGATACGCAGTATTTT. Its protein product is CASTSGLPTDTQYF.

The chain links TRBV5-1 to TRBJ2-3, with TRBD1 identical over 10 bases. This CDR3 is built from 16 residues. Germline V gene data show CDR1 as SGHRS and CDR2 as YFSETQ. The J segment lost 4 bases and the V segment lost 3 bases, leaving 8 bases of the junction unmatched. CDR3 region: CASSSLDRGRPDTQYF. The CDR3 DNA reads TGCGCCAGCAGCTCCCTCGACAGGGGGCGCCCAGATACGCAGTATTTT.

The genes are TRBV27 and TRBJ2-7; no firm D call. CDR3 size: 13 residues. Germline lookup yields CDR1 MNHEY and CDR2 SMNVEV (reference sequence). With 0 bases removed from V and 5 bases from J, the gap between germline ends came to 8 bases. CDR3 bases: TGTGCCAGCAGTTTATCCAGTTTCAACGAGCAGTACTTC. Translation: CASSLSSFNEQYF.

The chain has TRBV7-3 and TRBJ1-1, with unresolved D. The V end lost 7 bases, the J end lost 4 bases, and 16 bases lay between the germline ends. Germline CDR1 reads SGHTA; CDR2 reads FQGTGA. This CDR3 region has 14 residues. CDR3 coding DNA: TGTGCCAGCACCCGGTGGGGAGAGAGCACTGAAGCTTTCTTT. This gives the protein CASTRWGESTEAFF.